The 18 T cell receptor beta chains presented below share a single source sample, sequenced in a study of technical replicates of blood from several donors. Sequencing used immunoSEQ multiplex PCR; TCRdb keeps in-frame clones, though not all of them. The sample yields 77,000 or so clones, 80% to 95% seen once. Sequencing was carried out using T cells isolated from PBMCs. Every receptor here comes from a human donor in good health.

This chain uses TRBV6-6 with TRBJ1-2; no clear D gene. The CDR3 totals 13 residues. Deletions cut 7 bases from V and 8 bases from J, with 17 bases between. CDR1 and CDR2 (germline): MNHNY, SVGAGI (reference sequence). Here the CDR3 reads CASTYVTGSGYTF. The CDR3 region has the DNA TGTGCCAGCACCTACGTCACCGGGAGCGGCTACACCTTC.

This chain connects TRBV29-1 to TRBJ1-2, with D unclear. The V and J ends lost 4 bases and 8 bases respectively, with 11 bases between them. The CDR3 is 11 amino acids. Germline CDR1 is SQVTM and CDR2 is ANQGSEA. The CDR3 DNA is TGCAGCGTTGGGAGTGGCCGGGGCTACACCTTC. Amino acid sequence: CSVGSGRGYTF.

With regard to this clone: One end of the junction fails to match germline, which may point to a read error. V gene TRBV13 combines with J gene TRBJ1-5, with TRBD1 as a possible D gene (5 bases). The CDR3 extends over 13 amino acids. Germline loops: CDR1 PRHDT, CDR2 FYEKMQ (reference sequence). This CDR3 is CASSLGTGQPQHF. Written as DNA, the CDR3 is TGTGCCAGCAGCCTAGGTACAGGTCAGCCCCAGCATTTT.

The V and J genes are TRBV27 and TRBJ2-7, with TRBD2 as a possible D gene (5 bases). The germline V gene encodes CDR1 MNHEY and CDR2 SMNVEV (reference sequence). The V gene lost 2 bases and the J gene lost 3 bases, with 5 bases spanning the gap. CDR3 length: 12 amino acids. CDR3: CASSLEGYEQYF. CDR3 bases: TGTGCCAGCAGTTTAGAGGGCTACGAGCAGTACTTC.

The gene calls are TRBV27 and TRBJ2-1, with 7 bases aligning to TRBD2. Trimming removed 5 bases from V and 6 bases from J; junction bases left unmatched: 10. This CDR3 contains 15 residues. Germline assignment: CDR1 MNHEY and CDR2 SMNVEV (reference sequence). The DNA of the CDR3 is TGTGCCAGCAGTCGGCAGCGGGAACTCTTCAATGAGCAGTTCTTC. Protein: CASSRQRELFNEQFF.

The V and J genes are TRBV14 and TRBJ2-5; tentative D call: TRBD2 (5 bases). The ends were cut back, 2 bases at V and 2 bases at J, with 12 bases in the middle. From germline, CDR1 is SGHDN and CDR2 FVKESK. CDR3 size: 15 residues. This CDR3 reads CASSQTGVRQETQYF. The CDR3 nucleotides are TGTGCCAGCAGCCAAACCGGGGTTCGGCAAGAGACCCAGTACTTC.

The V call is TRBV28, the J call TRBJ2-1, with 12 bases matching TRBD2. V shed 2 bases, J shed 1 base, and the junction held 3 bases outside the gene matches. Germline-derived CDR1 and CDR2 are MDHEN and SYDVKM. The CDR3 runs to 17 residues. The DNA for the CDR3 is TGTGCCAGCAGTTTAGAGACTAGCGGGAGTTCCTACAATGAGCAGTTCTTC. Protein: CASSLETSGSSYNEQFF.

The rearrangement links TRBV6-1 to TRBJ1-5; D is unresolved. Trimming cost V 6 bases and J 3 bases, with 9 bases left between them. Germline loops: CDR1 MNHNS, CDR2 SASEGT. The CDR3 is made up of 13 amino acids. The CDR3 sequence is CASRGLFNQPQHF. CDR3 coding DNA: TGTGCCAGCAGGGGCTTATTCAATCAGCCCCAGCATTTT.

The chain carries TRBV7-9 and TRBJ2-1, with D unclear. The CDR3 runs 16 residues. Germline CDR1 and CDR2: SEHNR and FQNEAQ (reference sequence). V lost 1 base, J lost 5 bases, and 15 bases lay in between. CDR3 coding DNA: TGTGCCAGCAGCTTAGTTTTAGCCCGTTGGAACAATGAGCAGTTCTTC. Translating gives CASSLVLARWNNEQFF.

The J gene is TRBJ2-7, the V gene TRBV18, with 8 bases aligning to TRBD2. CDR1 is KGHSH and CDR2 is LQKENI in the germline V gene. V was clipped by 6 bases and J by 3 bases; unmatched bases: 4. The length of the CDR3 is 13 residues. The CDR3 loop reads CASSPTSGYEQYF. For the CDR3, the DNA is TGTGCCAGCTCGCCCACTAGCGGCTACGAGCAGTACTTC.

The gene calls are TRBV5-1 and TRBJ1-5; 9 nucleotides agree with TRBD1. V shed 4 bases and J 7 bases; nucleotides not matched to a gene: 9. Germline CDR1 is SGHRS and CDR2 is YFSETQ. The CDR3 totals 15 residues. DNA of the CDR3: TGCGCCAGCAGCGAAAGCGGGACAGGGAGCCAGCCCCAGCATTTT. This sequence encodes CASSESGTGSQPQHF.

The genes are TRBV19 and TRBJ2-1; 11 nucleotides match TRBD2. After removal of 3 bases from V and 6 bases from J, the junction contained 19 bases not matched to a gene. Germline CDR1 is LNHDA and CDR2 is SQIVND (reference sequence). CDR3 length equals 20 residues. CDR3 DNA sequence: TGTGCCAGTAGTATGTCGGGGACGAGCGGGACTAGCGGCCTGGTCAATGAGCAGTTCTTC. Amino acids: CASSMSGTSGTSGLVNEQFF.

The rearrangement joins TRBV11-3 to TRBJ2-3; D call uncertain. V lost 6 bases and J lost 2, with 12 bases in between. This CDR3 has 14 amino acids. The germline gives CDR1 SGHNT, CDR2 YENEEA. CDR3 in DNA: TGTGCCAGCAGGTCAGGCTCGACCACAGATACGCAGTATTTT. Its translation is CASRSGSTTDTQYF.

The chain carries TRBV14 and TRBJ1-4, with D possibly TRBD1 on 5 matching bases. Germline V CDR1 and CDR2: SGHDN, FVKESK. The CDR3 consists of 15 residues. The V gene lost 3 bases and the J gene lost 7 bases, with 15 bases spanning the gap. CDR3 DNA sequence: TGTGCCAGCAGCCAGCGGGCGGGGCTGGGTGAAAAACTGTTTTTT. It encodes CASSQRAGLGEKLFF.

In DNA form, the CDR3 reads TGTGCCAGCAGTTCCGGACTAGCGGGACGCGAGACCCAGTACTTC. Encoded protein: CASSSGLAGRETQYF. The chain employs TRBV27 and TRBJ2-5, with TRBD2 identical over 12 bases. Losses at the gene ends were 4 bases for V and 5 bases for J; bases not matched to a gene: 5. The CDR3 length is 15 residues. Germline V CDR1 and CDR2: MNHEY, SMNVEV (reference sequence).

The CDR3 sequence is CASSQANTEAFF. The CDR3 DNA follows: TGCGCCAGCAGCCAGGCGAACACTGAAGCTTTCTTT. The chain recombines TRBV4-3 with TRBJ1-1; D is undetermined. The CDR3 spans 12 residues. The V end was cut by 3 bases, the J end by 1 base, with 3 bases between. Per germline, CDR1 LGHNA and CDR2 YSLEER.

The chain links TRBV29-1 to TRBJ2-7; 7 bases agree with TRBD1. The V gene's germline CDR1 is SQVTM and CDR2 ANQGSEA. With V trimmed by 6 bases and J by 3 bases, 14 bases remained unmatched. This CDR3 spans 15 amino acids. CDR3 DNA: TGCAGCGTCTATGACACAGGGGCGCGCGGCTACGAGCAGTACTTC. Amino acids: CSVYDTGARGYEQYF.

CDR3 protein: CASSQATTRPGNTIYF. As DNA, the CDR3 is TGCGCCAGCAGCCAAGCGACAACAAGGCCTGGAAACACCATATATTTT. The chain recombines TRBV4-3 with TRBJ1-3, with no clear D. The CDR3 extends over 16 amino acids. Deletions cut 1 base from V and 2 bases from J, with 12 bases between. Germline V CDR1 and CDR2: LGHNA, YSLEER.